This TCR beta chain is from a study of blood T cells in healthy people across ages. Findings and caveats of the study: The authors considered diversity estimates from one million T cells to be underestimates.

Germline lookup yields CDR1 MNHEY and CDR2 SVGAGI. Trimming took 6 bases from V and 3 from J; bases not matched to a gene: 3. CDR3 length equals 13 residues. A second PCR, run for about 6 to 11 cycles, used a sample-barcoded 5' primer plus a J-beta primer mix. One entry per CDR3 protein results from TCRdb running MiXCR on the 5' RACE reads. The data hold around 990,000 distinct CDR3 sequences, with 35% to 45% observed a single time. In its sample, this clonotype was seen a few times. As yet, its antigen is unknown. This receptor was identified in a man aged 18 to 35 in good health. The chain is built from TRBV6-5 and TRBJ1-1; 8 bases map to TRBD1. The specimen sequenced was blood. The CDR3 nucleotides read TGTGCCAGCAGCAGGGGGCTCGACACTGAAGCTTTCTTT. It codes for CASSRGLDTEAFF.